The clone carrying this T cell receptor beta chain was detected a few times. Cohort 3 recovered donors had two negative PCRs, clearance, or symptom resolution. These data are taken from a study of blood T cell repertoires in COVID-19. The germline CDR1 and CDR2 sequences are SGHVS and FNYEAQ. Deletions cut 0 bases from V and 0 bases from J, with 12 bases between. The CDR3 has 17 amino acids. Method: immunoSEQ multiplex PCR; TCRdb's copy keeps in-frame clones and lacks some. The sample carries fewer than 500,000 clones, 80% to 90% recorded once. The chain joins TRBV7-6 to TRBJ1-3; TRBD1 might be the D (5 bases). The receptor was derived from a man aged 30 to 39 who had recovered from COVID-19. The sequencing sample was made of PBMCs or T cells enriched from blood (not recorded which). The CDR3 loop is CASSLASWGSSGNTIYF. Here the CDR3 DNA reads TGTGCCAGCAGCTTAGCCTCTTGGGGCTCCTCTGGAAACACCATATATTTT.